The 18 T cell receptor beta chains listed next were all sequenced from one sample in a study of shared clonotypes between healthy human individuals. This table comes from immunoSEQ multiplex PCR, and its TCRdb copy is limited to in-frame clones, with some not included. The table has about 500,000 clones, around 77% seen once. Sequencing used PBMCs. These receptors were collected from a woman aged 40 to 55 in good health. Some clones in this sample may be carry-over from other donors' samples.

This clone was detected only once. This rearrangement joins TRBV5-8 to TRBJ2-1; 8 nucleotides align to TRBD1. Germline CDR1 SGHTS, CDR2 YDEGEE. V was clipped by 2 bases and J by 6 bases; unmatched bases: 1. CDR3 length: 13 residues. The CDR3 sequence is CASSFDRGNEQFF. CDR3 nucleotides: TGTGCCAGCAGCTTTGACAGGGGCAATGAGCAGTTCTTC.

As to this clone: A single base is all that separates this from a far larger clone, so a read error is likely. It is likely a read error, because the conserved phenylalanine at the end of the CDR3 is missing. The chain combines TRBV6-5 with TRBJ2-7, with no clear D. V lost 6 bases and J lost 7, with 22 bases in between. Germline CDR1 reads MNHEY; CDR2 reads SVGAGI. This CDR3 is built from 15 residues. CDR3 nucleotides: TGTGCCAGCAGCCTCAGTCTAGACAAACTGAAAGAGCAGTACTCC. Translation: CASSLSLDKLKEQYS.

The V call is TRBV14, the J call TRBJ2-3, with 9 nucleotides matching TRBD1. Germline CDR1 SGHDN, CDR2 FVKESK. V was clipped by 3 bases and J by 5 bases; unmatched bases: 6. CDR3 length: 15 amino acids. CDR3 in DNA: TGTGCCAGCAGCCACTCTGGACAGGGGAGAGATACGCAGTATTTT. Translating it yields CASSHSGQGRDTQYF.

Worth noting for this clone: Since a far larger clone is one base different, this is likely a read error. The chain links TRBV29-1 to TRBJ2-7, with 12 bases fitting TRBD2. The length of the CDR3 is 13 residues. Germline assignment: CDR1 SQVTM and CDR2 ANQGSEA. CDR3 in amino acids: CSVAGLAGYERYF. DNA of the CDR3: TGCAGCGTTGCGGGACTAGCGGGCTACGAGCGGTACTTC.

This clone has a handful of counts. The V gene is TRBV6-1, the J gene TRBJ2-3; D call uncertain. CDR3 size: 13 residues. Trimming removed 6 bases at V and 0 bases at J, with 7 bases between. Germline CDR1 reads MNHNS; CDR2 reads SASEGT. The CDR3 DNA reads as TGTGCCAGCAGGCCCCGAAGCACAGATACGCAGTATTTT. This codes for CASRPRSTDTQYF.

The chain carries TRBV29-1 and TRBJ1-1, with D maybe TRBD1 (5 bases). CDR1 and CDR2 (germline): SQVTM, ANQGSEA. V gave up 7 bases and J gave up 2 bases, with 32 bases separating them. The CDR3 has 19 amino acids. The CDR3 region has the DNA TGCAGCGCTTTACAGGCTAGGGAGGGGAGGGCAACAGGAAACACTGAAGCTTTCTTT. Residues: CSALQAREGRATGNTEAFF.

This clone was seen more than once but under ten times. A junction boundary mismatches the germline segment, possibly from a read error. Written as DNA, the CDR3 is TGCCTCGCGAGTCAGACAGGGGTGGATGGCTACACCTTC. Amino acids: CLASQTGVDGYTF. This chain uses TRBV6-5 with TRBJ1-2; 8 bases map to TRBD1. Germline V gene data show CDR1 as MNHEY and CDR2 as SVGAGI. CDR3 length equals 13 residues.

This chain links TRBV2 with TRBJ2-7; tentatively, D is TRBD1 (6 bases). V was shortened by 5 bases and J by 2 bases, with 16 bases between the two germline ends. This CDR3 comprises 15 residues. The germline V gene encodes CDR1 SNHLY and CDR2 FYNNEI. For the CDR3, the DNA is TGTGCCAGCAGTAACAACAGGGTTGGGCCCTACGAGCAGTACTTC. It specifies CASSNNRVGPYEQYF. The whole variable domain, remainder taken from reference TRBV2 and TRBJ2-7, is EPEVTQTPSHQVTQMGQEVILRCVPISNHLYFYWYRQILGQKVEFLVSFYNNEISEKSEIFDDQFSVERPDGSNFTLKIRSTKLEDSAMYFCASSNNRVGPYEQYFGPGTRLTVT.

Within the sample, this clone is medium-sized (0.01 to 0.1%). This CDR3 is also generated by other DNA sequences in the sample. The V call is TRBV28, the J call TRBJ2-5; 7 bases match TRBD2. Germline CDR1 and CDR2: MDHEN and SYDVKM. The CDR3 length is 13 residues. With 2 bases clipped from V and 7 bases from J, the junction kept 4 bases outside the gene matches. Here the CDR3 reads CASSLIWGGTQYF. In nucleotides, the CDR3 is TGTGCCAGCAGTTTAATCTGGGGGGGGACCCAGTACTTC. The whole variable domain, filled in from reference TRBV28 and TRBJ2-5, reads DVKVTQSSRYLVKRTGEKVFLECVQDMDHENMFWYRQDPGLGLRLIYFSYDVKMKEKGDIPEGYSVSREKKERFSLILESASTNQTSMYLCASSLIWGGTQYFGPGTRLLVL.

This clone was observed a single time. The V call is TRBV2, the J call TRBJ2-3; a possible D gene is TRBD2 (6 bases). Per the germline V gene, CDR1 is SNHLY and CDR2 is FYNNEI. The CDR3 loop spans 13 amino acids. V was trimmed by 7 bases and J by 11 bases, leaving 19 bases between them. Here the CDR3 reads CASNPFYGEVQYF. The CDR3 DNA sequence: TGTGCCAGCAATCCTTTTTATGGGGAGGTGCAGTATTTT.

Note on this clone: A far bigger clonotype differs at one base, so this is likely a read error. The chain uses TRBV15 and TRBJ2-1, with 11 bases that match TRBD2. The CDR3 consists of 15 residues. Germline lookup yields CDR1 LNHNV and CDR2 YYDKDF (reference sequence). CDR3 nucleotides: TGTGCCACCAGCGGGACTAGCGGCTCCTACAATGAGCGGTTCTTC. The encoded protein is CATSGTSGSYNERFF.

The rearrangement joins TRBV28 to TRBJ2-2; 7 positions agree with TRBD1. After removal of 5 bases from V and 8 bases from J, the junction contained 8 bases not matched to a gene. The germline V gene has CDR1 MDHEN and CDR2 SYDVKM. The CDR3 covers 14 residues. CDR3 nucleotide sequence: TGTGCCAGCAGTCCCCCCCCGGGACAGGGGGAGCTGTTTTTT. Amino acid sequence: CASSPPPGQGELFF.

This CDR3 reads CATSMSGHITDTQYF. DNA for the CDR3: TGTGCCACCAGCATGTCGGGACACATCACAGATACGCAGTATTTT. The rearrangement links TRBV15 to TRBJ2-3; D is possibly TRBD1 (6 bases). The V end lost 4 bases, the J end lost 2 bases, and 13 bases lay between the germline ends. The CDR3 has 15 amino acids. Germline CDR1 and CDR2: LNHNV and YYDKDF (reference sequence).

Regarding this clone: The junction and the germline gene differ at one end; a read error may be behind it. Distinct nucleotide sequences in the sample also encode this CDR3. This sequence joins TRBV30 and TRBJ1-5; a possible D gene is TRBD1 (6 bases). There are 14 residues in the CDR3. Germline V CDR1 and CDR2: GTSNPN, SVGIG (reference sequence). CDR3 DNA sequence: TGTGTCTGGAGTGTGGGGGGCACAACTCAGCCCCAGCATTTT. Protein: CVWSVGGTTQPQHF.

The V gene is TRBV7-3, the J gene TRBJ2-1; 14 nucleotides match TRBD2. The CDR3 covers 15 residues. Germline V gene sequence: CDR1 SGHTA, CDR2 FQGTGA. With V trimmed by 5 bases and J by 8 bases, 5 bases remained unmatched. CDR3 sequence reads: CASSAGLAGVHEQFF. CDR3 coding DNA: TGTGCCAGCAGCGCGGGACTAGCGGGAGTCCATGAGCAGTTCTTC.

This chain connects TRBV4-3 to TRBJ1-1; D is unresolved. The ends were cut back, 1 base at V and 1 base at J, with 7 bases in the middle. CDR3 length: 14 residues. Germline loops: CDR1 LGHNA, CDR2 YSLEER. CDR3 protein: CASSQVIANTEAFF. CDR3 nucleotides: TGCGCCAGCAGCCAAGTCATCGCGAACACTGAAGCTTTCTTT.

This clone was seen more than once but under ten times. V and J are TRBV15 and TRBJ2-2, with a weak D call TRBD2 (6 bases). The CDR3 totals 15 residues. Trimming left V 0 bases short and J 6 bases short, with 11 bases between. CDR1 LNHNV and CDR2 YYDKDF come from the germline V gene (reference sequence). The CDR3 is CATSRERGAAGELFF. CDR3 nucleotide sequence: TGTGCCACCAGCAGAGAGCGGGGCGCTGCCGGGGAGCTGTTTTTT.

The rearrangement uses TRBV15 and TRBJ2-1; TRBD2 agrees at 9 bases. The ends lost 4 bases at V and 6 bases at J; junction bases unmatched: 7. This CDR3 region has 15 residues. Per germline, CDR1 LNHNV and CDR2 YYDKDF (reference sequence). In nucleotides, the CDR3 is TGTGCCACCAGCAAAACCGGGACTAGCAGCAATGAGCAGTTCTTC. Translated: CATSKTGTSSNEQFF.